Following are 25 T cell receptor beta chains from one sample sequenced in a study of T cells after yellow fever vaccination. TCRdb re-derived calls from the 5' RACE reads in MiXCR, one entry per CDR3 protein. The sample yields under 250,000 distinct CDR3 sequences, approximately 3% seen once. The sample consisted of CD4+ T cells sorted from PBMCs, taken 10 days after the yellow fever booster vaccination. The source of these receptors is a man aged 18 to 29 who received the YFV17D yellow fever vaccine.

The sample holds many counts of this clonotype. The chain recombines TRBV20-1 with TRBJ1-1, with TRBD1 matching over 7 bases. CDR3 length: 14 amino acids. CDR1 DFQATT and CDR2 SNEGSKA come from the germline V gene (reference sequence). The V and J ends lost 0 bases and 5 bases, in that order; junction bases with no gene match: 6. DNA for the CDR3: TGCAGTGCTAGAGAAGGGGGCGCAAAAACTGAAGCTTTCTTT. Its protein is CSAREGGAKTEAFF.

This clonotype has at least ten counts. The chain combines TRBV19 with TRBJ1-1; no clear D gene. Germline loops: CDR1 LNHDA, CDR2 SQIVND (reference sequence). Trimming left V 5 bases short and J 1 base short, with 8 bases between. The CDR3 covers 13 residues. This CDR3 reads CASSYGPNTEAFF. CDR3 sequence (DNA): TGTGCCAGTAGTTACGGACCGAACACTGAAGCTTTCTTT.

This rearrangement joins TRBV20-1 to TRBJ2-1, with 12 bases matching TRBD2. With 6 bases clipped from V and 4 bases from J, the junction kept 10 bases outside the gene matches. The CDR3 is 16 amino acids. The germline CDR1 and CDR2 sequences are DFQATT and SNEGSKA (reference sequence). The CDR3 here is CSAVSSGGARYNEQFF. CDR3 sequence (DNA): TGCAGTGCCGTGTCTAGCGGGGGGGCACGTTACAATGAGCAGTTCTTC.

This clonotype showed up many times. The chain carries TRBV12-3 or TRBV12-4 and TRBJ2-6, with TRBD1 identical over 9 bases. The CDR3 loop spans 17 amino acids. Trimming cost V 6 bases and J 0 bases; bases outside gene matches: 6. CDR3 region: CASSRTGVSSGANVLTF. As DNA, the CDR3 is TGTGCCAGCAGCCGGACAGGGGTCAGCTCTGGGGCCAACGTCCTGACTTTC.

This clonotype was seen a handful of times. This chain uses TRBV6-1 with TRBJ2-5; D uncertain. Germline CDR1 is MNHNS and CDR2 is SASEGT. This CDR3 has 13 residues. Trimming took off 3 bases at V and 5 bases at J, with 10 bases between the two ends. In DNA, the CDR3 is TGTGCCAGCAGTGATCCTATGACCGAGACCCAGTACTTC. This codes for CASSDPMTETQYF.

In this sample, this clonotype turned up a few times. This CDR3 reads CASGQGAHYNEQFF. The CDR3 region has the DNA TGTGCCAGCGGACAGGGGGCTCACTACAATGAGCAGTTCTTC. This chain joins TRBV6-2 or TRBV6-3 and TRBJ2-1; 11 bases are shared with TRBD1. Losses at the gene ends were 8 bases for V and 3 bases for J; bases not matched to a gene: 3. Germline CDR1 MNHEY, CDR2 SVGEGT. The CDR3 extends over 14 amino acids.

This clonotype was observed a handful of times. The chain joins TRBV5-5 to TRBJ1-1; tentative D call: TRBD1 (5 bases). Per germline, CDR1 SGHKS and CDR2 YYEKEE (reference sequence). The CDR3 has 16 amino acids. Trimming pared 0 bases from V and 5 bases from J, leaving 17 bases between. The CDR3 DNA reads TGTGCCAGCAGCTTGGCTTGGGGGTCAAGTGTTACTGAAGCTTTCTTT. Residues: CASSLAWGSSVTEAFF. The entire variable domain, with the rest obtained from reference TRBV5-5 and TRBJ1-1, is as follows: DAGVTQSPTHLIKTRGQQVTLRCSPISGHKSVSWYQQVLGQGPQFIFQYYEKEERGRGNFPDRFSARQFPNYSSELNVNALLLGDSALYLCASSLAWGSSVTEAFFGQGTRLTVV.

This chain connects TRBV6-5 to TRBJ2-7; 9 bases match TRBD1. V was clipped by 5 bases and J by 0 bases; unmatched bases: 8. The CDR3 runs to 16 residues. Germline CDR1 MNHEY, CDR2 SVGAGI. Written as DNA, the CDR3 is TGTGCCAGCAGTAGACAAGGGACAGGGAGCTCCTACGAGCAGTACTTC. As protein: CASSRQGTGSSYEQYF.

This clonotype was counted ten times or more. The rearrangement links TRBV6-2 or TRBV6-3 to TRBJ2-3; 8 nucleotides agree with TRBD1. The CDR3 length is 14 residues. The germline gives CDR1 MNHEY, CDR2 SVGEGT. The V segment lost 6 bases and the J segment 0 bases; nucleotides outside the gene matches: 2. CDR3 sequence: CASRRTGSTDTQYF. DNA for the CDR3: TGTGCCAGCAGAAGGACAGGGAGCACAGATACGCAGTATTTT.

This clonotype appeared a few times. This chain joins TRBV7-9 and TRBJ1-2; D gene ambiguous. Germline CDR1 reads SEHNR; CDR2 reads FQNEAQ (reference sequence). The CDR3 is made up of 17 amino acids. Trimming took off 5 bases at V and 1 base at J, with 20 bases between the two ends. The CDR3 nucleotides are TGTGCCAGCAGCGGGCGGTCCACATCCTTATATAACTATGGCTACACCTTC. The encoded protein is CASSGRSTSLYNYGYTF.

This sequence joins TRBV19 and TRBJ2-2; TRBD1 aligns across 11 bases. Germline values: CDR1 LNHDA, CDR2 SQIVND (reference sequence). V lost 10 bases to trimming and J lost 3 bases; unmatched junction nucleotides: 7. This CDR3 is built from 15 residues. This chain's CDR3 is CATKRTGGHTGELFF. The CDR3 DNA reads TGTGCCACCAAGAGGACAGGGGGCCACACCGGGGAGCTGTTTTTT.

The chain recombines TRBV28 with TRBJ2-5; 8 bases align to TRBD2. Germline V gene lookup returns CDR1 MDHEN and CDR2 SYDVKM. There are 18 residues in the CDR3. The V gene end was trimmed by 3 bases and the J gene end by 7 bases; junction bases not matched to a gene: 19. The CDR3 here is CASSLAGRLGGAAGTQYF. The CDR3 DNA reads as TGTGCCAGCAGTTTGGCGGGGAGACTCGGGGGGGCCGCGGGGACCCAGTACTTC.

The CDR3 protein is CASRSFPGHGYTF. The CDR3 DNA follows: TGTGCCAGCCGTTCGTTTCCGGGACATGGCTACACCTTC. The chain recombines TRBV2 with TRBJ1-2; the D gene is possibly TRBD1 (5 bases). The CDR3 covers 13 residues. Looked up from germline, CDR1 is SNHLY and CDR2 is FYNNEI. Trimming removed 8 bases from V and 6 bases from J, with 16 bases in between. Variable domain in full (rest from reference TRBV2 and TRBJ1-2): EPEVTQTPSHQVTQMGQEVILRCVPISNHLYFYWYRQILGQKVEFLVSFYNNEISEKSEIFDDQFSVERPDGSNFTLKIRSTKLEDSAMYFCASRSFPGHGYTFGSGTRLTVV.

The CDR3 spells CSARDGTANYGYTF. As DNA, the CDR3 is TGCAGTGCTAGAGATGGGACAGCCAACTATGGCTACACCTTC. The J gene is TRBJ1-2, the V gene TRBV20-1; 7 positions match TRBD1. Germline CDR1 is DFQATT and CDR2 is SNEGSKA (reference sequence). The CDR3 is made up of 14 amino acids. The ends lost 0 bases at V and 2 bases at J; junction bases unmatched: 3.

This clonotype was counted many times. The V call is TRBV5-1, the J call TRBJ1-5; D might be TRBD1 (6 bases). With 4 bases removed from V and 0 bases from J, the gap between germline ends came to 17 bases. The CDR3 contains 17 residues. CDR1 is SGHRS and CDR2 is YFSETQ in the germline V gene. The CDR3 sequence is CASSRLPGQLSNQPQHF. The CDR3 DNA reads TGCGCCAGCAGCCGTCTACCAGGACAGCTTAGCAATCAGCCCCAGCATTTT.

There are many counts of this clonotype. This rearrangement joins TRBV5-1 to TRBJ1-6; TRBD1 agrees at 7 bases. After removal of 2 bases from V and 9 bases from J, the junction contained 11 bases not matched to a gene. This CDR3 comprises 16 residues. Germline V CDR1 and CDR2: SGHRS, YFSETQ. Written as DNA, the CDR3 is TGCGCCAGCAGCTTATCACCCGACAGGGTGGTTTCACCCCTCCACTTT. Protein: CASSLSPDRVVSPLHF.

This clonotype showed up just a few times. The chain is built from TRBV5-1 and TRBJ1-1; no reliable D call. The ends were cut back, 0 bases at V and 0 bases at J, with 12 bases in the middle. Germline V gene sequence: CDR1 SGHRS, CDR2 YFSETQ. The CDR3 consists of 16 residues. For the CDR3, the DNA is TGCGCCAGCAGCTTGGCTGCGGACGAAATGAACACTGAAGCTTTCTTT. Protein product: CASSLAADEMNTEAFF.

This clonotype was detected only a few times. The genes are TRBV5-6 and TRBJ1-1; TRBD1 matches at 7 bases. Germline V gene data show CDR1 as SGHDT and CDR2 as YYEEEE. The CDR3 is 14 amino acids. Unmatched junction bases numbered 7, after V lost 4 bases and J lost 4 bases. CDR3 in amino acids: CASSEAGGATEAFF. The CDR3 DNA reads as TGTGCCAGCAGCGAGGCAGGGGGGGCCACTGAAGCTTTCTTT.

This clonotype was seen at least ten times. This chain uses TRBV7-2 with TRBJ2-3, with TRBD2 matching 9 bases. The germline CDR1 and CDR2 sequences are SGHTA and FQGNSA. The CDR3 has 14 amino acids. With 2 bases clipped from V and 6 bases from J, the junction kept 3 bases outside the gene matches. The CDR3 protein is CASSLLAGKDTQYF. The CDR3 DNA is TGTGCCAGCAGCTTACTAGCGGGGAAGGATACGCAGTATTTT.

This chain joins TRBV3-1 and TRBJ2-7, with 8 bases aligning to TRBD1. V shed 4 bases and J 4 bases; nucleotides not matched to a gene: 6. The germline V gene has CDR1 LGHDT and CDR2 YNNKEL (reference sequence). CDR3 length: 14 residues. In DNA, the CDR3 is TGTGCCAGCAGCCTCGGGACAGGAGGATACGAGCAGTACTTC. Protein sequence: CASSLGTGGYEQYF.

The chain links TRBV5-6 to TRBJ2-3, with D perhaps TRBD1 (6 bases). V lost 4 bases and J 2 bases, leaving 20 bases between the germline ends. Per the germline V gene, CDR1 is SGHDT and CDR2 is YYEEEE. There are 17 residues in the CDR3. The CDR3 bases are TGTGCCAGCAGCCTTAATATGGACAGCATGTCCACAGATACGCAGTATTTT. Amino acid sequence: CASSLNMDSMSTDTQYF.

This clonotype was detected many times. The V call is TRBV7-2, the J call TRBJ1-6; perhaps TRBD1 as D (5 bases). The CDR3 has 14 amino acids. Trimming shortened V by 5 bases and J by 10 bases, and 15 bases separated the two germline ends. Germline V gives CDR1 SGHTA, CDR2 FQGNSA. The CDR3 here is CASSTQVSGSPLHF. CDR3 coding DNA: TGTGCCAGCAGCACACAGGTTTCCGGGTCACCCCTCCACTTT.

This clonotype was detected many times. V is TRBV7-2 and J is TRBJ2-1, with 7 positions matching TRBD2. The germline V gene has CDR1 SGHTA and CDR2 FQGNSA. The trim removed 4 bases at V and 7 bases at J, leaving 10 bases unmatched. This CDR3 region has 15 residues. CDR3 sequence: CASSSQAGTTNEQFF. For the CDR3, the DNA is TGTGCCAGCAGCTCCCAAGCGGGGACCACGAATGAGCAGTTCTTC.

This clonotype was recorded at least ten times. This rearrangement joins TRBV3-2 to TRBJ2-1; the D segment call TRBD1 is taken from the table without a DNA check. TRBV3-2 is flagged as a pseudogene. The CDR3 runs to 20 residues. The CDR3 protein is CASSQEMGQGCNHSYNEQFF. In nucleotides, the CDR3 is TGTGCCAGCAGCCAAGAAATGGGACAGGGTTGCAACCACTCCTACAATGAGCAGTTCTTC.

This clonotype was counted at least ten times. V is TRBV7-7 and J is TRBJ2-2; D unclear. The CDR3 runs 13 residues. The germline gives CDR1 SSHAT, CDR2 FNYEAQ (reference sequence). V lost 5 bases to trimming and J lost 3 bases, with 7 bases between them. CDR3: CASSLPHTGELFF. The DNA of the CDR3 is TGTGCCAGCAGCCTCCCGCACACCGGGGAGCTGTTTTTT.